This passage covers 19 T cell receptor beta chains from one sample sequenced in a study of blood T cell repertoires in COVID-19. This table comes from immunoSEQ multiplex PCR, and its TCRdb copy is limited to in-frame clones, with some not included. The data contain a few hundred thousand clones, roughly 89% of them singletons. Sequenced: peripheral blood. These receptors all stem from a man aged 60 to 69 who had recovered from COVID-19.

This clone was detected once. This rearrangement joins TRBV19 to TRBJ2-1, with a possible D match to TRBD1 (5 bases). Germline V gene data show CDR1 as LNHDA and CDR2 as SQIVND (reference sequence). The germline V and J ends were trimmed by 3 bases and 4 bases, with 10 bases remaining between them. The CDR3 runs 14 residues. The CDR3 coding sequence is TGTGCCAGTAGTATCGGCAGGGAATACAATGAGCAGTTCTTC. This gives the protein CASSIGREYNEQFF.

The chain's CDR3 is CASSLATGENEKLFF. The CDR3 DNA reads as TGTGCCAGCAGCTTAGCGACAGGGGAGAATGAAAAACTGTTTTTT. This chain links TRBV7-2 with TRBJ1-4, with 8 bases that match TRBD1. Trimming took 0 bases from V and 5 from J; bases not matched to a gene: 2. The CDR3 extends over 15 amino acids. The V gene's germline CDR1 is SGHTA and CDR2 FQGNSA.

This chain uses TRBV9 with TRBJ2-5, with TRBD1 matching over 7 bases. There are 15 residues in the CDR3. In germline, CDR1 is SGDLS, CDR2 YYNGEE. With 5 bases clipped from V and 0 bases from J, the junction kept 7 bases outside the gene matches. The CDR3: CASSRGGAYQETQYF. The CDR3 nucleotides read TGTGCCAGCAGTAGAGGGGGCGCGTACCAAGAGACCCAGTACTTC.

The rearrangement joins TRBV7-2 to TRBJ1-2, with D possibly matching TRBD1 (5 bases). V was trimmed by 4 bases and J by 5 bases, leaving 11 bases between them. This CDR3 contains 13 residues. Germline V gives CDR1 SGHTA, CDR2 FQGNSA. CDR3 sequence (DNA): TGTGCCAGCAGCTCGGACAAGCAGTATGGCTACACCTTC. Its protein is CASSSDKQYGYTF.

The chain employs TRBV7-2 and TRBJ1-2; 10 bases agree with TRBD1. The CDR3 runs to 16 residues. V gave up 5 bases and J gave up 7 bases; unmatched junction bases: 13. Germline lookup yields CDR1 SGHTA and CDR2 FQGNSA. CDR3 in DNA: TGTGCCAGCAGCCAGACAGGGGGCGGCGTTTTGTTTGGCTACACCTTC. Residues: CASSQTGGGVLFGYTF. Using reference TRBV7-2 and TRBJ1-2 for the parts outside the CDR3, the full variable domain is GAGVSQSPSNKVTEKGKDVELRCDPISGHTALYWYRQSLGQGLEFLIYFQGNSAPDKSGLPSDRFSAERTGGSVSTLTIQRTQQEDSAVYLCASSQTGGGVLFGYTFGSGTRLTVV.

The CDR3 DNA sequence: TGTGCCAGCTCACAAATCGTCCCGGGACAGGGTACGAACACTGAAGCTTTCTTT. This sequence encodes CASSQIVPGQGTNTEAFF. The V gene is TRBV18, the J gene TRBJ1-1; TRBD1 matches 9 bases. J lost 1 base, V lost 4 bases, and 13 bases had no gene match. The length of the CDR3 is 18 residues. In germline, CDR1 is KGHSH, CDR2 LQKENI.

This chain joins TRBV10-1 and TRBJ2-7; the D gene is possibly TRBD2 (6 bases). This CDR3 contains 14 residues. Germline-derived CDR1 and CDR2 are WNHNN and SYGVQD (reference sequence). V was cut by 0 bases and J by 6 bases, with 12 bases left in between. CDR3 sequence reads: CASSESMGEAEQYF. CDR3 coding DNA: TGCGCCAGCAGTGAGTCGATGGGGGAGGCCGAGCAGTACTTC.

Written as DNA, the CDR3 is TGCGCCAGCAACCTCACACGACAGGGGGAGTACGAGCAGTACTTC. Translating gives CASNLTRQGEYEQYF. The chain couples TRBV5-1 to TRBJ2-7; 9 nucleotides agree with TRBD1. CDR1 and CDR2 (germline): SGHRS, YFSETQ. The CDR3 is 15 residues long. V was clipped by 6 bases and J by 4 bases; unmatched bases: 11.

This clone appeared a few times. The rearrangement uses TRBV28 and TRBJ1-5; D gene ambiguous. This CDR3 is built from 12 residues. V was shortened by 8 bases and J by 4 bases, with 9 bases between the two germline ends. Germline V gene data show CDR1 as MDHEN and CDR2 as SYDVKM. The CDR3 loop reads CASLVLNQPQHF. CDR3 bases: TGTGCCAGCTTGGTCCTAAATCAGCCCCAGCATTTT.

The table lists this clone with a count of one. This chain links TRBV28 with TRBJ2-7; TRBD1 is a possible D gene (6 bases). Trimming took off 4 bases at V and 4 bases at J, with 14 bases between the two ends. The germline V gene encodes CDR1 MDHEN and CDR2 SYDVKM. The CDR3 consists of 14 residues. The DNA of the CDR3 is TGTGCCAGCAGTTCCGGGACATTTGTGTACGAGCAGTACTTC. Residues: CASSSGTFVYEQYF. The variable domain in full, with the rest retrieved from reference TRBV28 and TRBJ2-7, is DVKVTQSSRYLVKRTGEKVFLECVQDMDHENMFWYRQDPGLGLRLIYFSYDVKMKEKGDIPEGYSVSREKKERFSLILESASTNQTSMYLCASSSGTFVYEQYFGPGTRLTVT.

The chain uses TRBV6-1 and TRBJ1-2; TRBD1 matches at 9 bases. Germline V gene data show CDR1 as MNHNS and CDR2 as SASEGT. CDR3 length equals 17 residues. Losses at the gene ends were 2 bases for V and 5 bases for J; bases not matched to a gene: 12. CDR3 nucleotides: TGTGCCAGCAGTGAAACCATCCCGGGACAGGGAAGATATGGCTACACCTTC. Its translation: CASSETIPGQGRYGYTF.

The J gene is TRBJ2-1, the V gene TRBV7-2; D is unresolved. CDR1 SGHTA and CDR2 FQGNSA come from the germline V gene. CDR3 length: 15 residues. Trimming removed 5 bases from V and 0 bases from J, with 11 bases in between. The CDR3 spells CASSLGWSSYNEQFF. The CDR3, as DNA: TGTGCCAGCAGCCTCGGCTGGAGCTCCTACAATGAGCAGTTCTTC.

The rearrangement links TRBV28 to TRBJ1-5; D not certain. Trimming removed 8 bases at V and 2 bases at J, with 10 bases between. Looked up from germline, CDR1 is MDHEN and CDR2 is SYDVKM. The CDR3 is made up of 13 amino acids. CDR3 protein: CASVRAGNQPQHF. The CDR3 DNA reads TGTGCCAGCGTGAGGGCCGGCAATCAGCCCCAGCATTTT.

In its sample, this clone was seen a few times. The rearrangement joins TRBV5-1 to TRBJ1-1; 10 positions match TRBD1. This CDR3 has 15 amino acids. CDR1 and CDR2 from the germline V gene are SGHRS and YFSETQ. J gave up 10 bases and V 2 bases, and 11 bases lay outside the gene matches. CDR3 protein: CASSLGQGEPRRAFF. In DNA, the CDR3 is TGCGCCAGCAGCTTAGGACAGGGGGAGCCGAGGCGAGCTTTCTTT.

The gene calls are TRBV19 and TRBJ1-1, with D maybe TRBD1 (5 bases). The CDR3 totals 14 residues. V was shortened by 7 bases and J by 3 bases, with 15 bases between the two germline ends. CDR1 is LNHDA, CDR2 SQIVND, per germline (reference sequence). The CDR3 bases are TGTGCCAGTACCCCACGGGGGATCGACACTGAAGCTTTCTTT. Its protein is CASTPRGIDTEAFF.

The V call is TRBV18, the J call TRBJ1-2; unclear D gene. The germline V and J ends were trimmed by 5 bases and 4 bases, with 8 bases remaining between them. This CDR3 is 12 amino acids long. The germline V gene has CDR1 KGHSH and CDR2 LQKENI. The CDR3 DNA reads TGTGCCAGCTCAGAGGGTTTCTATGGCTACACCTTC. Amino acids: CASSEGFYGYTF.

The chain employs TRBV6-5 and TRBJ1-5; the D gene is possibly TRBD1 (6 bases). The V end was cut by 6 bases, the J end by 8 bases, with 17 bases between. This CDR3 is built from 14 residues. Per germline, CDR1 MNHEY and CDR2 SVGAGI. The CDR3 loop reads CASSPGGARKPQHF. The CDR3 DNA reads as TGTGCCAGCAGCCCCGGGGGGGCCCGGAAGCCCCAGCATTTT.

This clone showed up many times. The chain carries TRBV5-1 and TRBJ1-1; 9 nucleotides align to TRBD1. Trimming removed 1 base from V and 0 bases from J; junction bases left unmatched: 1. This CDR3 has 15 residues. The germline CDR1 and CDR2 sequences are SGHRS and YFSETQ. The CDR3 spells CASSLTGGMNTEAFF. As DNA, the CDR3 is TGCGCCAGCAGCTTGACAGGGGGCATGAACACTGAAGCTTTCTTT.

The chain uses TRBV27 and TRBJ1-6; D unclear. CDR1 and CDR2 from the germline V gene are MNHEY and SMNVEV (reference sequence). This CDR3 contains 16 residues. Trimming removed 2 bases from V and 6 bases from J, with 14 bases in between. The DNA for the CDR3 is TGTGCCAGCAGTTTACTGGGGTCGGGGTTTAATTCACCCCTCCACTTT. It codes for CASSLLGSGFNSPLHF.